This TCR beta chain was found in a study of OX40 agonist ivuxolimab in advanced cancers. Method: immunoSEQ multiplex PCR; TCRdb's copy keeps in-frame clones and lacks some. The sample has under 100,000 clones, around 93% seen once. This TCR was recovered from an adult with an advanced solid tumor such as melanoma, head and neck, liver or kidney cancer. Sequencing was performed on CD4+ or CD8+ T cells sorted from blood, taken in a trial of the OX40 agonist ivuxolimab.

CDR3 nucleotides: TGTGCCTGGAGAAGGGACAGGGGGATTGGTTACGAGCAGTACTTC. This gives the protein CAWRRDRGIGYEQYF. The rearrangement uses TRBV30 and TRBJ2-7, with 11 bases identical to TRBD1. Trimming removed 3 bases from V and 4 bases from J; junction bases left unmatched: 8. CDR3 length equals 15 residues. CDR1 and CDR2 (germline): GTSNPN, SVGIG (reference sequence).